A single T cell receptor (beta chain) is shown here with its context. Its antigen is not identified. These data originate in a study of PD-1 blockade in mismatch repair-deficient tumors. Overall study findings and caveats: Rapid post-treatment expansion, then contraction, generally preceding radiologic response, marked tumor-resident clones.

Germline assignment: CDR1 SGHTA and CDR2 FQGNSA. Trimming removed 3 bases from V and 2 bases from J; junction bases left unmatched: 4. The CDR3 totals 15 residues. The method was immunoSEQ multiplex PCR; TCRdb's version includes in-frame clones alone and lacks a portion of them. The sample includes some 22,000 clones, just under 85% of them seen just once. Every patient had mismatch repair deficiency by PCR or immunohistochemistry. TCRs were sequenced from a few patients responding to pembrolizumab. The clonotype originates from an adult with mismatch repair-deficient cancer. The genes are TRBV7-2 and TRBJ1-2; TRBD1 agrees at 9 bases. The sample was peripheral blood, taken 2 weeks after starting pembrolizumab. As DNA, the CDR3 is TGTGCCAGCAGCTTCTCCGGGACAGGGAACTATGGCTACACCTTC. Translation: CASSFSGTGNYGYTF.